The clone carrying this TCR beta chain was detected ten times or more. Trimming took off 9 bases at V and 9 bases at J, with 27 bases between the two ends. This CDR3 has 16 amino acids. In germline, CDR1 is MNHEY, CDR2 SVGEGT. The sample is drawn from a study of T-cell reconstitution after alpha-beta-depleted transplantation in children. Unique molecular identifiers were incorporated into the prepared TCRbeta library. TCRdb re-called the PCR reads with MiXCR, one entry per CDR3 protein. The data contain 28,000 or so distinct CDR3 sequences, roughly a sixth of them seen just once; the ten biggest clones take up around 35%.

Sequenced material: PBMCs, mostly from graft donor cells, taken 60 days after TCRalphabeta/CD19-depleted stem cell transplant. The sequence was obtained from a male patient aged 2-15 years who had a stem cell transplant for acute lymphoblastic leukemia, so the T cells may come from the graft donor. The chain is built from TRBV6-2 or TRBV6-3 and TRBJ2-1, with D perhaps matching TRBD2 (5 bases). The CDR3 DNA sequence: TGTGCCAGGCAGGATTATGCGGACTCCAAGGGTGTTGAGCAGTTCTTC. Its protein product is CARQDYADSKGVEQFF.